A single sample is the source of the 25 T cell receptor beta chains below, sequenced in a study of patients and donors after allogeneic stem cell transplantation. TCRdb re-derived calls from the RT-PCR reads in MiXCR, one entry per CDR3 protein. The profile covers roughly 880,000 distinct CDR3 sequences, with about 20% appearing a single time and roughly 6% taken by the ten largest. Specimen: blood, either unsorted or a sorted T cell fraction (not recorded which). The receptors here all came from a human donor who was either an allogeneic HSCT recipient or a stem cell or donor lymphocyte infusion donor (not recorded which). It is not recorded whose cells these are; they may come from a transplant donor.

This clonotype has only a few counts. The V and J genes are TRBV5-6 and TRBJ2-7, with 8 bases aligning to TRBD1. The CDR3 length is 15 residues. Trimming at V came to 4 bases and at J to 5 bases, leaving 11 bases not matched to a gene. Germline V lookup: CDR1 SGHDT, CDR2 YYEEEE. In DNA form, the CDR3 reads TGTGCCAGCAGCCACCCAGGGGGCGCAAACCACGAGCAGTACTTC. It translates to CASSHPGGANHEQYF.

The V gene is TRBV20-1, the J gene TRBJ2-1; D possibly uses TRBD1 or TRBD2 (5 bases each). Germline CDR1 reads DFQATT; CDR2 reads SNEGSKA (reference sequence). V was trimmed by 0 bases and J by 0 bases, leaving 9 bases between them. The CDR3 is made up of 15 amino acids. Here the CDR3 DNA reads TGCAGTGCTAGAGACCCAGGGAGCTCCTACAATGAGCAGTTCTTC. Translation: CSARDPGSSYNEQFF.

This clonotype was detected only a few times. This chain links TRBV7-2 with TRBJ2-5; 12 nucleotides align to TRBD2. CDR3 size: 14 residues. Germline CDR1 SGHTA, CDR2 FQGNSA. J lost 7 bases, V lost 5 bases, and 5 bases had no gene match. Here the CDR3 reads CASSPSGGAMTQYF. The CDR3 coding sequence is TGTGCCAGCAGCCCTAGCGGGGGGGCCATGACCCAGTACTTC.

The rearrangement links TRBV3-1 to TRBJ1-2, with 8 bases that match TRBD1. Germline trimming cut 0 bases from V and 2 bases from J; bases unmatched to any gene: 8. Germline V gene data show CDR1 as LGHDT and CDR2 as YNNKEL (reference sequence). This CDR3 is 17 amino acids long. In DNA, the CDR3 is TGTGCCAGCAGCCAAGATAGGAGGGACAGGAGGAACTATGGCTACACCTTC. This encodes CASSQDRRDRRNYGYTF.

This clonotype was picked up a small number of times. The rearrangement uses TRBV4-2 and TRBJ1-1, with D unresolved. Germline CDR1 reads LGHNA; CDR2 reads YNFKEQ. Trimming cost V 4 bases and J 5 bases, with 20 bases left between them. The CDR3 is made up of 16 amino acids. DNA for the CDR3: TGTGCCAGCAGCCGAATCCTAACTTCGGGTAGGACTGAAGCTTTCTTT. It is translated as CASSRILTSGRTEAFF.

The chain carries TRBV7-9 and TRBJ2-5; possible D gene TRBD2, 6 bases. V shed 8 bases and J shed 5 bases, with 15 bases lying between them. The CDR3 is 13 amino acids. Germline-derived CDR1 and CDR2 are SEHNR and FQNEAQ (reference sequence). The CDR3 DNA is TGTGCCAGCGCACGAGGCGGGGACGAGACCCAGTACTTC. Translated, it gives CASARGGDETQYF.

The CDR3 region is CASSLEGLATNEKLFF. The CDR3 DNA reads as TGTGCCAGCAGCTTAGAAGGGTTAGCAACTAATGAAAAACTGTTTTTT. This chain connects TRBV7-8 to TRBJ1-4; D is unclear. The CDR3 length is 16 residues. Per the germline V gene, CDR1 is SGHVS and CDR2 is FQNEAQ. Trimming removed 1 base from V and 0 bases from J, with 9 bases in between.

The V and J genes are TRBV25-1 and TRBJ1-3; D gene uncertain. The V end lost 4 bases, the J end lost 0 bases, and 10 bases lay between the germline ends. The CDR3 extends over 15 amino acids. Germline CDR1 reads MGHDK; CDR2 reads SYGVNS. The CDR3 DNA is TGTGCCAGCAGTGTAGACTTCAGCTCTGGAAACACCATATATTTT. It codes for CASSVDFSSGNTIYF.

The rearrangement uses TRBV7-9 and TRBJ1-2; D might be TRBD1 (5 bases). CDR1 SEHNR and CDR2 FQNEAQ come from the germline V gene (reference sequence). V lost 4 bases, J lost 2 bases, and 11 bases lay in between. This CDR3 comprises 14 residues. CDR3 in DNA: TGTGCCAGCAGCTGGTTTCAGGGAAACTATGGCTACACCTTC. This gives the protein CASSWFQGNYGYTF. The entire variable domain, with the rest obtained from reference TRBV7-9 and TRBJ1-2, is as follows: DTGVSQNPRHKITKRGQNVTFRCDPISEHNRLYWYRQTLGQGPEFLTYFQNEAQLEKSRLLSDRFSAERPKGSFSTLEIQRTEQGDSAMYLCASSWFQGNYGYTFGSGTRLTVV.

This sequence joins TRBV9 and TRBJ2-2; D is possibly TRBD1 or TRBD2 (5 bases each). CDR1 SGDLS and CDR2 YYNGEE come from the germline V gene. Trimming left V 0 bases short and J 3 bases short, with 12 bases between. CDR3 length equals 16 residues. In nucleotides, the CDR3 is TGTGCCAGCAGCGTAGTTTGGGGGAGAGACACCGGGGAGCTGTTTTTT. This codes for CASSVVWGRDTGELFF.

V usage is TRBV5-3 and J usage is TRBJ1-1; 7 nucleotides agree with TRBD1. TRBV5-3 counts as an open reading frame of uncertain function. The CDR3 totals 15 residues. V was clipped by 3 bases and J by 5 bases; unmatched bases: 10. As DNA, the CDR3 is TGTGCCAGAAGCTCACCGACAGGGAGTGGGACTGAAGCTTTCTTT. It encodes CARSSPTGSGTEAFF.

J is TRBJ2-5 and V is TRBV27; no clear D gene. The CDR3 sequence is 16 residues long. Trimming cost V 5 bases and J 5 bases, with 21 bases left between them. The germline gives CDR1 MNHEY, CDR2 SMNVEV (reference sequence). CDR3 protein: CASSIKSRPPWETQYF. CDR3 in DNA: TGTGCCAGCAGTATCAAGTCTCGTCCCCCCTGGGAGACCCAGTACTTC.

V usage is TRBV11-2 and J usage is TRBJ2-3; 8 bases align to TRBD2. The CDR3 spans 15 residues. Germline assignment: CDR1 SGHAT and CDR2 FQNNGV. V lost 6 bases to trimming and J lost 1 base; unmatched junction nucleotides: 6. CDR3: CASRLGGARTDTQYF. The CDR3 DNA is TGTGCCAGCAGGCTCGGGGGGGCCCGCACAGATACGCAGTATTTT.

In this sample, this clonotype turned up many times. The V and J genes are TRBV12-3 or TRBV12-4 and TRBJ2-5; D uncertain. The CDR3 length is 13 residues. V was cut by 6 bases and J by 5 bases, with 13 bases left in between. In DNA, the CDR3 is TGTGCCAGCAGCCGACTGGTTTCGGAGACCCAGTACTTC. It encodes CASSRLVSETQYF.

The CDR3 region is CSATTGSGTQYF. For the CDR3, the DNA is TGCAGTGCTACCACAGGGTCCGGGACCCAGTACTTC. The chain links TRBV20-1 to TRBJ2-5, with a tentative D call TRBD1 (6 bases). The germline V gene has CDR1 DFQATT and CDR2 SNEGSKA (reference sequence). V was cut by 4 bases and J by 7 bases, with 13 bases left in between. The CDR3 has 12 amino acids.

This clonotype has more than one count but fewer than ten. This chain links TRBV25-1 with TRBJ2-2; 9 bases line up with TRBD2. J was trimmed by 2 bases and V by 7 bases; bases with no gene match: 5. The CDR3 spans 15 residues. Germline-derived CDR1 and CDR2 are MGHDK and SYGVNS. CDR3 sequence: CASTPGLANTGELFF. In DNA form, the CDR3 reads TGTGCCAGCACCCCGGGACTAGCCAACACCGGGGAGCTGTTTTTT. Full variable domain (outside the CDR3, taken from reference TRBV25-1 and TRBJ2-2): EADIYQTPRYLVIGTGKKITLECSQTMGHDKMYWYQQDPGMELHLIHYSYGVNSTEKGDLSSESTVSRIRTEHFPLTLESARPSHTSQYLCASTPGLANTGELFFGEGSRLTVL.

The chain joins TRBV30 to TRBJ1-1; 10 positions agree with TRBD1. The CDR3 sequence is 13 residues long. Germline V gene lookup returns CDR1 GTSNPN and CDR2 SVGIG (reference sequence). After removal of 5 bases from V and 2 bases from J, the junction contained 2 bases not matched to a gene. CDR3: CAWGTGANTEAFF. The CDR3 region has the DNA TGTGCCTGGGGGACAGGGGCTAACACTGAAGCTTTCTTT.

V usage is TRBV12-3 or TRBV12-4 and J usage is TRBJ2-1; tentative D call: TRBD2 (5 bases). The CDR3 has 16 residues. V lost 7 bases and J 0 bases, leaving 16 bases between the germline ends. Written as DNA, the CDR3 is TGTGCCAGCAAAGCGGACCTAAGATCCTCCTACAATGAGCAGTTCTTC. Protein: CASKADLRSSYNEQFF.

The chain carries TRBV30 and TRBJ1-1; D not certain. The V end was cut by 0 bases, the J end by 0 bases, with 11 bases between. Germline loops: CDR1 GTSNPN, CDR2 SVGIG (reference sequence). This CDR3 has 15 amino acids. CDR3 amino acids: CAWSVMYGMNTEAFF. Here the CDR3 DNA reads TGTGCCTGGAGTGTCATGTACGGCATGAACACTGAAGCTTTCTTT. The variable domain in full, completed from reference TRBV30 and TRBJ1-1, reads SQTIHQWPATLVQPVGSPLSLECTVEGTSNPNLYWYRQAAGRGLQLLFYSVGIGQISSEVPQNLSASRPQDRQFILSSKKLLLSDSGFYLCAWSVMYGMNTEAFFGQGTRLTVV.

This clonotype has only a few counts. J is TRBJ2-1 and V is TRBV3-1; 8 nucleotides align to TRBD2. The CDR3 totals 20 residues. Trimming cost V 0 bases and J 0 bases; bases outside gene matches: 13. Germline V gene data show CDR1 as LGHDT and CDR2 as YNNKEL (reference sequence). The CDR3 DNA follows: TGTGCCAGCAGCCAAGATCGCGGACTAGCTGTGGCAACCTCCTACAATGAGCAGTTCTTC. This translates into CASSQDRGLAVATSYNEQFF.

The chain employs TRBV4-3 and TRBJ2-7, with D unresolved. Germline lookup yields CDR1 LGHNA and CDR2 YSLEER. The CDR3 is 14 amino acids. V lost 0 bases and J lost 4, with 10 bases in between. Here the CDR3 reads CASSQEISGYEQYF. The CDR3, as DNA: TGCGCCAGCAGCCAAGAAATTTCGGGTTACGAGCAGTACTTC.

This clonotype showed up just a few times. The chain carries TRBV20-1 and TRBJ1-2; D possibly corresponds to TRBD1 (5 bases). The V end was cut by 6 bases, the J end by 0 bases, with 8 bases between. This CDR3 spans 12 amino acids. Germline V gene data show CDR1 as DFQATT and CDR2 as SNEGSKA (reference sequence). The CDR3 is CSARDPNYGYTF. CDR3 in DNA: TGCAGTGCACGGGACCCTAACTATGGCTACACCTTC.

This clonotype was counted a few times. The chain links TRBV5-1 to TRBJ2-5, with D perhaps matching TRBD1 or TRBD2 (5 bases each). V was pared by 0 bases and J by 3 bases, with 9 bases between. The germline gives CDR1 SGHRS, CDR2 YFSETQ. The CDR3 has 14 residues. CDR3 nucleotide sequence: TGCGCCAGCAGCTTGGGACAGACTAAAGAGACCCAGTACTTC. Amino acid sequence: CASSLGQTKETQYF.

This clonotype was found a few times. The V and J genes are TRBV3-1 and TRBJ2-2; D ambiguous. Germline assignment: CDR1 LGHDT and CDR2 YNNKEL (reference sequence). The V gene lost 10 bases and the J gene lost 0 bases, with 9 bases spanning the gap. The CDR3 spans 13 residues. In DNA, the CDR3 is TGTGCCACCAGGACCCCGAACACCGGGGAGCTGTTTTTT. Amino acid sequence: CATRTPNTGELFF. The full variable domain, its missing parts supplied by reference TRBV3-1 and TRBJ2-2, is DTAVSQTPKYLVTQMGNDKSIKCEQNLGHDTMYWYKQDSKKFLKIMFSYNNKELIINETVPNRFSPKSPDKAHLNLHINSLELGDSAVYFCATRTPNTGELFFGEGSRLTVL.

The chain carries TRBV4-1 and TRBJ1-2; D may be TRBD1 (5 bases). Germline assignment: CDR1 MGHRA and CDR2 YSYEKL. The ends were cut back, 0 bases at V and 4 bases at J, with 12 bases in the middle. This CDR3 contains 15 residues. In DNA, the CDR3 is TGCGCCAGCAGCCAAGATGAAGGGGAGATCTATGGCTACACCTTC. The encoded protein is CASSQDEGEIYGYTF.